Below are 15 T cell receptor beta chains sequenced from a single sample in a study of blood T cell repertoires in COVID-19. Only in-frame clones appear in the TCRdb table, and some are missing; sequencing was by immunoSEQ multiplex PCR. The repertoire holds 240,000 or so clones, about 86% seen once, with around 2.8% in the top ten. Sequencing was performed on peripheral blood. These receptors were taken from a woman in her twenties or thirties who had recovered from COVID-19.

The rearrangement links TRBV30 to TRBJ2-1; TRBD2 matches at 8 bases. This CDR3 contains 15 residues. Trimming cost V 1 base and J 4 bases; bases outside gene matches: 6. CDR1 GTSNPN and CDR2 SVGIG come from the germline V gene (reference sequence). CDR3 sequence reads: CAWSGRGAGYNEQFF. The CDR3 bases are TGTGCCTGGAGTGGGCGGGGGGCTGGATACAATGAGCAGTTCTTC.

The chain joins TRBV19 to TRBJ1-1; the match to TRBD1 covers 7 bases. The CDR3 spans 13 residues. The V gene end was trimmed by 5 bases and the J gene end by 6 bases; junction bases not matched to a gene: 6. Germline lookup yields CDR1 LNHDA and CDR2 SQIVND (reference sequence). The CDR3 region has the DNA TGTGCCAGTAGTCCCCACAGGGGCCCTGAAGCTTTCTTT. Amino acids: CASSPHRGPEAFF.

This clone occurred a few times. The chain joins TRBV7-2 to TRBJ2-5; D gene ambiguous. The V and J ends lost 4 bases and 5 bases respectively, with 17 bases between them. CDR3 length: 15 residues. CDR1 SGHTA and CDR2 FQGNSA come from the germline V gene. CDR3 in amino acids: CASSSLNTPLETQYF. CDR3 bases: TGTGCCAGCAGCTCACTAAACACCCCCCTGGAGACCCAGTACTTC.

This chain links TRBV24-1 with TRBJ2-5; no clear D gene. The length of the CDR3 is 15 residues. The germline CDR1 and CDR2 sequences are KGHDR and SFDVKD. The V gene lost 3 bases and the J gene lost 5 bases, with 15 bases spanning the gap. CDR3 sequence reads: CATSDAGRFLETQYF. The CDR3 coding sequence is TGTGCCACCAGTGATGCTGGCAGGTTTTTGGAGACCCAGTACTTC.

Here the CDR3 reads CASAGPRGEQYF. CDR3 sequence (DNA): TGTGCCAGCGCGGGGCCCCGGGGCGAGCAGTACTTC. The gene calls are TRBV18 and TRBJ2-7, with D tentatively TRBD2 (6 bases). CDR1 KGHSH and CDR2 LQKENI come from the germline V gene. The CDR3 runs 12 residues. Trimming cost V 8 bases and J 6 bases, with 14 bases left between them.

The chain couples TRBV3-1 (or the pseudogene TRBV3-2) to TRBJ2-3; 7 nucleotides align to TRBD1. V shed 3 bases and J 3 bases; nucleotides not matched to a gene: 6. This CDR3 has 15 residues. Germline CDR1 is LGHDT and CDR2 is YNNKEL (reference sequence). The CDR3 protein is CASSQGQSPTDTQYF. The CDR3 bases are TGTGCCAGCAGCCAGGGACAGAGCCCGACAGATACGCAGTATTTT.

The chain recombines TRBV24-1 with TRBJ2-3; 10 nucleotides line up with TRBD2. CDR3 size: 13 residues. V was pared by 9 bases and J by 2 bases, with 1 base of the junction left unmatched. Germline values: CDR1 KGHDR, CDR2 SFDVKD. The CDR3 spells CATGTSDTDTQYF. DNA of the CDR3: TGTGCCACCGGGACTAGCGACACAGATACGCAGTATTTT.

The chain has TRBV7-2 and TRBJ2-1; possibly TRBD2 for D (6 bases). The CDR3 is made up of 17 amino acids. Germline CDR1 is SGHTA and CDR2 is FQGNSA. V gave up 5 bases and J gave up 0 bases, with 17 bases separating them. CDR3 in DNA: TGTGCCAGCAGCCCCTATTCGCGGGGAAGCTCCTACAATGAGCAGTTCTTC. Its translation: CASSPYSRGSSYNEQFF.

The gene calls are TRBV5-4 and TRBJ2-7; 8 bases fit TRBD2. The CDR3 runs 15 residues. V was pared by 4 bases and J by 3 bases, with 9 bases of the junction left unmatched. Germline V gene sequence: CDR1 SGHNT, CDR2 YYREEE (reference sequence). As DNA, the CDR3 is TGTGCCAGCAGCCCCGGACTAGCTGGGGGCTACGAGCAGTACTTC. Its translation: CASSPGLAGGYEQYF.

There are many counts of this clone. The CDR3 protein is CASSDRGHTEAFF. The CDR3, as DNA: TGTGCCAGCAGTGACAGGGGGCACACTGAAGCTTTCTTT. The genes are TRBV6-1 and TRBJ1-1, with 8 nucleotides matching TRBD1. V lost 3 bases, J lost 3 bases, and 0 bases stayed unmatched. Germline assignment: CDR1 MNHNS and CDR2 SASEGT. The CDR3 has 13 residues.

This rearrangement joins TRBV7-9 to TRBJ1-1, with D uncertain. V dropped 5 bases and J dropped 7 bases, with 11 bases sitting between them. The CDR3 consists of 12 residues. Germline CDR1 SEHNR, CDR2 FQNEAQ (reference sequence). This chain's CDR3 is CASSNRRVEAFF. CDR3 DNA sequence: TGTGCCAGCAGCAACCGACGGGTTGAAGCTTTCTTT.

The V call is TRBV9, the J call TRBJ2-1; a possible D gene is TRBD2 (5 bases). CDR1 and CDR2 from the germline V gene are SGDLS and YYNGEE. V gave up 4 bases and J gave up 3 bases, with 8 bases separating them. This CDR3 has 13 amino acids. The DNA of the CDR3 is TGTGCCAGCAGCAATGGACTCTACAATGAGCAGTTCTTC. Protein product: CASSNGLYNEQFF. The whole variable domain, filled in from reference TRBV9 and TRBJ2-1, reads DSGVTQTPKHLITATGQRVTLRCSPRSGDLSVYWYQQSLDQGLQFLIQYYNGEERAKGNILERFSAQQFPDLHSELNLSSLELGDSALYFCASSNGLYNEQFFGPGTRLTVL.

The gene calls are TRBV15 and TRBJ2-7; D is ambiguous. The germline CDR1 and CDR2 sequences are LNHNV and YYDKDF (reference sequence). This CDR3 has 14 amino acids. Trimming pared 3 bases from V and 3 bases from J, leaving 12 bases between. The CDR3 is CATSSYVRNYEQYF. The CDR3, as DNA: TGTGCCACCAGCAGTTATGTCAGAAACTACGAGCAGTACTTC.

About this clone itself: The same CDR3 is also encoded by other DNA sequences in this sample. The rearrangement uses TRBV6-5 and TRBJ2-7; TRBD1 aligns across 8 bases. The CDR3 totals 13 residues. J was trimmed by 6 bases and V by 2 bases; bases with no gene match: 3. Germline V gives CDR1 MNHEY, CDR2 SVGAGI. The CDR3 loop reads CASSYGQGSEQYF. CDR3 bases: TGTGCCAGCAGTTACGGACAGGGATCCGAGCAGTACTTC.

This clone was seen a few times. The chain joins TRBV3-1 (or the pseudogene TRBV3-2) to TRBJ1-1, with 8 nucleotides matching TRBD1. Germline V gene lookup returns CDR1 LGHDT and CDR2 YNNKEL (reference sequence). The CDR3 extends over 16 amino acids. V shed 1 base, J shed 0 bases, and the junction held 4 bases outside the gene matches. CDR3 sequence: CASSQVDRGMNTEAFF. As DNA, the CDR3 is TGTGCCAGCAGCCAAGTCGACAGGGGCATGAACACTGAAGCTTTCTTT.